This TCR beta chain was identified during a study of blood T cell repertoires in COVID-19. Overall study: T cells, B-cell-depleted T cells, or PBMCs provided the cDNA or gDNA that served as material.

The repertoire was sequenced with immunoSEQ multiplex PCR; TCRdb's copy has only in-frame clones and lacks some. The table records over 100,000 clones, about 88% of them present only once. This receptor was taken from a man aged 35 to 55 with acute or convalescent COVID-19. Sequencing was done on a sample of peripheral blood.

CDR3 protein: CASSTSGYGTQYF. The CDR3 DNA reads as TGTGCCAGCAGCACTAGCGGGTATGGTACGCAGTATTTT. This chain joins TRBV7-2 and TRBJ2-3; TRBD2 aligns across 9 bases. CDR3 length: 13 amino acids. V dropped 5 bases and J dropped 8; count of bases not matched to a gene: 5. Germline values: CDR1 SGHTA, CDR2 FQGNSA.